Listed below are T cell receptor beta chains from one sample, sequenced in a study of blood T cells in healthy people across ages. TCRdb re-derived calls from the 5' RACE reads in MiXCR, one entry per CDR3 protein. The data contain 780,000 or so distinct CDR3 sequences, roughly 53% of them singletons. Sequences were obtained from blood. The receptors come from an elderly man in good health. CDR3s include the opening cysteine and the closing phenylalanine or tryptophan. The D gene is left open where the match is weak. Where a row states a size, it is once, few, many or the class of an expanded clone; other rows omit it.

cdr3_aa: CSISTPPVEQYF
cdr3_nt: TGCAGCATCTCGACCCCTCCGGTCGAGCAGTACTTC
j_call: TRBJ2-7
d_call: NA
clone_size: many
v_call: TRBV29-1

cdr3_aa: CASNPRSDYNSPLHF
cdr3_nt: TGTGCCAGCAACCCGCGGTCAGATTATAATTCACCCCTCCACTTT
j_call: TRBJ1-6
d_call: NA
clone_size: few
v_call: TRBV9

cdr3_aa: CASSSGINYGYTF
cdr3_nt: TGTGCCAGCAGCTCAGGGATAAACTATGGCTACACCTTC
j_call: TRBJ1-2
d_call: NA
clone_size: few
v_call: TRBV7-3

cdr3_aa: CASSKVTSGSFYEQYF
cdr3_nt: TGCGCCAGCAGCAAGGTGACTAGCGGTAGCTTCTACGAGCAGTACTTC
j_call: TRBJ2-7
d_call: TRBD2
clone_size: NA
v_call: TRBV5-1

cdr3_aa: CASSLLQGKTSTDTQYF
cdr3_nt: TGCGCCAGCAGCTTGTTGCAGGGCAAGACTAGCACAGATACGCAGTATTTT
j_call: TRBJ2-3
d_call: NA
clone_size: NA
v_call: TRBV5-1

cdr3_aa: CATSRDLRRGRNQETQYF
cdr3_nt: TGTGCCACCAGCAGAGATCTGCGGAGGGGGCGGAATCAAGAGACCCAGTACTTC
j_call: TRBJ2-5
d_call: NA
clone_size: NA
v_call: TRBV15

cdr3_aa: CASSFPGGAGNEQFF
cdr3_nt: TGCGCCAGCAGCTTCCCAGGGGGCGCGGGCAATGAGCAGTTCTTC
j_call: TRBJ2-1
d_call: TRBD1
clone_size: NA
v_call: TRBV5-1

cdr3_aa: CASSLTGYAQYF
cdr3_nt: TGTGCCAGCAGCTTAACAGGGTACGCGCAGTACTTC
j_call: TRBJ2-5
d_call: NA
clone_size: NA
v_call: TRBV11-2

cdr3_aa: CASSFEGRHTGELFF
cdr3_nt: TGTGCCAGCAGTTTCGAAGGGCGTCACACCGGGGAGCTGTTTTTT
j_call: TRBJ2-2
d_call: NA
clone_size: NA
v_call: TRBV27

cdr3_aa: CASSRGSQHRTEAFF
cdr3_nt: TGTGCCAGCAGCCGAGGCTCCCAACACCGCACTGAAGCTTTCTTT
j_call: TRBJ1-1
d_call: NA
clone_size: NA
v_call: TRBV13

cdr3_aa: CASRTGGGHRYAYF
cdr3_nt: TGTGCCAGCAGGACAGGGGGCGGGCACAGATACGCGTATTTT
j_call: TRBJ2-3
d_call: TRBD1
clone_size: few
v_call: TRBV6-1

cdr3_aa: CASSQQHNYGYTF
cdr3_nt: TGTGCCAGCAGCCAACAACATAACTATGGCTACACCTTC
j_call: TRBJ1-2
d_call: NA
clone_size: few
v_call: TRBV14

cdr3_aa: CASSPRGNTQYF
cdr3_nt: TGTGCCAGCAGCCCAAGAGGGAATACGCAGTATTTT
j_call: TRBJ2-3
d_call: NA
clone_size: few
v_call: TRBV3-1

cdr3_aa: CSARKGAYEQYF
cdr3_nt: TGCAGTGCTAGAAAGGGAGCCTACGAGCAGTACTTC
j_call: TRBJ2-7
d_call: NA
clone_size: NA
v_call: TRBV20-1

cdr3_aa: CASSYSFWAGELFF
cdr3_nt: TGTGCCAGCAGTTATAGTTTCTGGGCCGGGGAGCTGTTTTTT
j_call: TRBJ2-2
d_call: NA
clone_size: NA
v_call: TRBV6-5

cdr3_aa: CASGLNSYNEQFF
cdr3_nt: TGTGCTAGTGGCTTGAACTCCTACAATGAGCAGTTCTTC
j_call: TRBJ2-1
d_call: NA
clone_size: few
v_call: TRBV12-5

cdr3_aa: CASSIDPSGGEQFF
cdr3_nt: TGTGCCAGTAGTATAGATCCTAGCGGAGGTGAGCAGTTCTTC
j_call: TRBJ2-1
d_call: TRBD2
clone_size: NA
v_call: TRBV19

cdr3_aa: CASSLGLARDEQFF
cdr3_nt: TGCGCCAGCAGCTTGGGACTAGCGCGGGATGAGCAGTTCTTC
j_call: TRBJ2-1
d_call: TRBD2
clone_size: NA
v_call: TRBV5-1

cdr3_aa: CASSHRLAGERETQYF
cdr3_nt: TGTGCCAGCTCGCATCGACTAGCGGGAGAGAGAGAGACCCAGTACTTC
j_call: TRBJ2-5
d_call: TRBD2
clone_size: NA
v_call: TRBV18

cdr3_aa: CSVAVQNSYGYTF
cdr3_nt: TGCAGCGTCGCTGTACAGAATTCGTATGGCTACACCTTC
j_call: TRBJ1-2
d_call: NA
clone_size: NA
v_call: TRBV29-1

cdr3_aa: CASSRSGWQFF
cdr3_nt: TGTGCCAGCAGTAGATCGGGATGGCAGTTCTTT
j_call: TRBJ2-1
d_call: NA
clone_size: NA
v_call: TRBV6-5

cdr3_aa: CSVEEATIGAGYTF
cdr3_nt: TGCAGCGTTGAAGAGGCGACGATCGGTGCTGGCTACACCTTC
j_call: TRBJ1-2
d_call: NA
clone_size: NA
v_call: TRBV29-1

cdr3_aa: CASGQFPSYEQYF
cdr3_nt: TGTGCCAGTGGACAGTTCCCCTCCTACGAGCAGTACTTC
j_call: TRBJ2-7
d_call: NA
clone_size: few
v_call: TRBV28

cdr3_aa: CSARKNLAGLTYEQYF
cdr3_nt: TGCAGTGCTAGGAAGAACCTAGCGGGCCTTACCTACGAGCAGTACTTC
j_call: TRBJ2-7
d_call: TRBD2
clone_size: NA
v_call: TRBV20-1

cdr3_aa: CASRSSQGQGINEQYF
cdr3_nt: TGTGCCAGCAGATCATCCCAGGGACAGGGGATCAACGAGCAGTACTTC
j_call: TRBJ2-7
d_call: TRBD1
clone_size: few
v_call: TRBV6-5

cdr3_aa: CASTKPPGGYTF
cdr3_nt: TGTGCCAGCACTAAACCGCCTGGTGGCTACACCTTC
j_call: TRBJ1-2
d_call: NA
clone_size: NA
v_call: TRBV7-2

cdr3_aa: CASSPGTARNYGYTF
cdr3_nt: TGTGCCAGCAGTCCAGGGACAGCAAGAAACTATGGCTACACCTTC
j_call: TRBJ1-2
d_call: TRBD1
clone_size: NA
v_call: TRBV12-3/TRBV12-4

cdr3_aa: CASSLRHDNSPLHF
cdr3_nt: TGTGCCAGCAGTTTGCGGCACGATAATTCACCCCTCCACTTT
j_call: TRBJ1-6
d_call: NA
clone_size: once
v_call: TRBV28